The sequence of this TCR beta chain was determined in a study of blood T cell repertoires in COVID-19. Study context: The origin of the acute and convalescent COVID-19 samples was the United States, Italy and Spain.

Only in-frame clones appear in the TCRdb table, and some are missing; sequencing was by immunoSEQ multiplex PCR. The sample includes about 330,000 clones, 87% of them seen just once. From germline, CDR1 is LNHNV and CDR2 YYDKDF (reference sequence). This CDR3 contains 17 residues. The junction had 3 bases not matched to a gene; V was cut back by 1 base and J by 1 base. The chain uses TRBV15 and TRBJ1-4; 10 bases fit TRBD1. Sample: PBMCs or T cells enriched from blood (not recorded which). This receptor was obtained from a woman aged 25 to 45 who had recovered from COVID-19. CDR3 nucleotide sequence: TGTGCCACCAGCAGAGGGGACAGGGGAGGAACTAATGAAAAACTGTTTTTT. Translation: CATSRGDRGGTNEKLFF.